This TCR beta chain came from a study of T cell responses to AZD1222 COVID-19 vaccine. This table comes from immunoSEQ multiplex PCR, and its TCRdb copy is limited to in-frame clones, with some not included. The repertoire consists of fewer than 110,000 clones, with approximately 92% occurring once and the leading ten covering over 7%. The CDR3 runs to 19 residues. The germline gives CDR1 SGDLS, CDR2 YYNGEE. V shed 0 bases and J 1 base; nucleotides not matched to a gene: 7. A single count supports this clone. The receptor was isolated from an adult who received the AZD1222 COVID-19 vaccine. The chain employs TRBV9 and TRBJ2-3, with 14 bases identical to TRBD2. The sample in question was peripheral blood, obtained 28 days after the second AZD1222 dose. The CDR3 bases are TGTGCCAGCAGCGTAGCCCCTTCGGGACTAGCGGGAGGCACAGATACGCAGTATTTT. As protein: CASSVAPSGLAGGTDTQYF.